Listed below are T cell receptor beta chains from one sample, sequenced in a study of CD8+ T cells in alopecia areata. Clones were sequenced by immunoSEQ multiplex PCR, and TCRdb holds only the in-frame ones, with some missing. Of several thousand clones in the sample, about three fifths were seen once. Sequenced material: skin, taken at week 4, from a patient treated with tofacitinib. These receptors came from a human donor with alopecia areata. CDR3s leave out the opening cysteine and the closing phenylalanine or tryptophan. Fields, in order: CDR3 protein, V gene, D gene, J gene. The D gene is left open where the match is weak.

CDR3: ASSLTEGQVYGYT; V: TRBV18; D: TRBD1; J: TRBJ1-2
CDR3: ASSQDGPRTSSGNTIY; V: TRBV4-1; D: -; J: TRBJ1-3
CDR3: SVGGGQSTGELF; V: TRBV29-1; D: -; J: TRBJ2-2
CDR3: ASSLTGLAVNTGELF; V: TRBV5-1; D: TRBD2; J: TRBJ2-2
CDR3: ASSVTSGNEQY; V: TRBV9; D: TRBD2; J: -
CDR3: ASRTGGSNQPQH; V: TRBV27; D: TRBD1; J: TRBJ1-5
CDR3: ASSGQYYGYT; V: TRBV19; D: -; J: TRBJ1-2
CDR3: ASSLAGGERNYGYT; V: TRBV7-9; D: -; J: TRBJ1-2
CDR3: ASSYAPPGMNEETQY; V: TRBV13; D: -; J: TRBJ2-5
CDR3: SAPEETQY; V: TRBV20-1; D: -; J: TRBJ2-5
CDR3: ASSRTGVSNQPQH; V: TRBV6-5; D: -; J: TRBJ1-5
CDR3: ASSPRKTGLAGSIQETQY; V: TRBV7-8; D: TRBD2; J: TRBJ2-5
CDR3: ASSFYRRGWADTQY; V: TRBV5-1; D: -; J: TRBJ2-3
CDR3: ASETTPFLFNEQF; V: TRBV5-5; D: -; J: TRBJ2-1
CDR3: ASSVTRTGGYEQY; V: TRBV9; D: TRBD1; J: TRBJ2-7
CDR3: SVEQGSEEQY; V: TRBV29-1; D: -; J: TRBJ2-7
CDR3: ASSPTGIAQETQY; V: TRBV5-1; D: -; J: TRBJ2-5
CDR3: ASSLAGGYS; V: TRBV7-6; D: -; J: TRBJ2-3
CDR3: ASSGSGGHSEQY; V: TRBV10-1; D: -; J: TRBJ2-7
CDR3: ASSLDGGPSTDTQY; V: TRBV11-3; D: -; J: TRBJ2-3
CDR3: ASSTLLRLNSYNEQF; V: TRBV19; D: -; J: TRBJ2-1
CDR3: ASSQGSGVSSYNEQF; V: TRBV4-1; D: TRBD2; J: TRBJ2-1
CDR3: ASSLERTSGSTDTQY; V: TRBV7-2; D: TRBD2; J: TRBJ2-3
CDR3: ATSGDRGQGNEQF; V: TRBV15; D: TRBD1; J: TRBJ2-1
CDR3: ASSLSTGFNGYT; V: TRBV27; D: TRBD1; J: TRBJ1-2
CDR3: ASSLDSSYNEQF; V: TRBV7-2; D: -; J: TRBJ2-1
CDR3: ASSPFAPSGELF; V: TRBV19; D: -; J: TRBJ2-2
CDR3: ASSAQPGGTYNEQF; V: TRBV9; D: TRBD2; J: TRBJ2-1
CDR3: ASSAGTADTQY; V: TRBV9; D: TRBD1; J: TRBJ2-3
CDR3: ASRPTSGRAII; V: TRBV7-2; D: TRBD2; J: TRBJ2-7
CDR3: ASSFWGSNTGELF; V: TRBV28; D: -; J: TRBJ2-2
CDR3: ASSAGGTQY; V: TRBV5-1; D: -; J: TRBJ2-5
CDR3: ASEGSHGYT; V: TRBV9; D: -; J: TRBJ1-2
CDR3: ASSLAVGGLAGGVAPYNEQF; V: TRBV5-1; D: TRBD2; J: TRBJ2-1
CDR3: SVEDVGAGRTYNEQF; V: TRBV29-1; D: TRBD2; J: TRBJ2-1
CDR3: ASSRDHSYEQY; V: TRBV14; D: -; J: -
CDR3: ASSLKQAGGPYNEQF; V: TRBV4-2; D: TRBD2; J: TRBJ2-1
CDR3: ASSRQARGEQF; V: TRBV19; D: -; J: TRBJ2-1
CDR3: ASSDSASGSSNEQF; V: TRBV6-4; D: TRBD2; J: TRBJ2-1
CDR3: ASSWAATGGGKETQY; V: TRBV7-2; D: TRBD1; J: TRBJ2-5
CDR3: ASSQDSSGTQY; V: TRBV4-1; D: -; J: TRBJ2-3
CDR3: AWSVKGGETQY; V: TRBV30; D: -; J: TRBJ2-5
CDR3: ASTGQVRGEQY; V: TRBV5-1; D: TRBD1; J: TRBJ2-7
CDR3: ASSNHKRQSRANVLT; V: TRBV7-2; D: -; J: TRBJ2-6
CDR3: ASSQGQQETQY; V: TRBV4-2; D: -; J: TRBJ2-5
CDR3: ASSLALAGGQETQY; V: TRBV5-5; D: TRBD2; J: TRBJ2-5
CDR3: ASSPSTGPYEQY; V: TRBV11-2; D: -; J: TRBJ2-7
CDR3: ASAVSEYEQY; V: TRBV25-1; D: -; J: TRBJ2-7
CDR3: ASGGGAYSNQPQH; V: TRBV27; D: -; J: TRBJ1-5
CDR3: ASSYRQGYEQY; V: TRBV6-5; D: TRBD1; J: TRBJ2-7
CDR3: ATKEEFTDTQY; V: TRBV6-4; D: -; J: TRBJ2-3
CDR3: ASSPFQRETQY; V: TRBV4-1; D: -; J: TRBJ2-5
CDR3: ASSLGEEQF; V: TRBV5-1; D: -; J: TRBJ2-1
CDR3: ASSLRERLGVAETQY; V: TRBV7-8; D: -; J: TRBJ2-5
CDR3: ASSLDLAGPSYNERF; V: TRBV7-6; D: TRBD2; J: TRBJ2-1
CDR3: AGTSLGSTYEQY; V: TRBV30; D: -; J: TRBJ2-7
CDR3: ASRGNTDTQY; V: TRBV6-6; D: -; J: TRBJ2-3
CDR3: ASSLRGNTEAF; V: TRBV5-3; D: -; J: TRBJ1-1
CDR3: ASSSHGQGSYNEQF; V: TRBV6-5; D: TRBD1; J: TRBJ2-1
CDR3: ASSRKGSGGYEQY; V: TRBV13; D: TRBD2; J: TRBJ2-7